This T cell receptor beta chain was obtained from a study of blood T cell repertoires in COVID-19. Study-level information: Samples of COVID-19 (acute and convalescent) were obtained from the United States, Italy and Spain.

Germline V gene lookup returns CDR1 KGHSH and CDR2 LQKENI. The CDR3 has 18 amino acids. Unmatched junction bases numbered 17, after V lost 4 bases and J lost 7 bases. Original analysis: Reference gene primer amplification gave nucleated cell count estimates. The assay was immunoSEQ multiplex PCR, and TCRdb's table has in-frame clones only and misses some. That table is the source of V, J and clone size, and D and trimming were worked out from the DNA. The sample lists about 200,000 clones; 75% to 85% were seen once. Categorization into cohorts depended on clinical history that participants reported. This chain links TRBV18 with TRBJ2-1, with 9 nucleotides matching TRBD2. The TCR sequence derives from a man aged 35-49 years who had recovered from COVID-19. The sequencing sample was made of PBMCs or T cells enriched from blood (not recorded which). The CDR3 sequence is CASSQAFRAGGSWNEQFF. The CDR3 bases are TGTGCCAGCTCACAAGCATTTAGAGCGGGAGGCAGTTGGAATGAGCAGTTCTTC.